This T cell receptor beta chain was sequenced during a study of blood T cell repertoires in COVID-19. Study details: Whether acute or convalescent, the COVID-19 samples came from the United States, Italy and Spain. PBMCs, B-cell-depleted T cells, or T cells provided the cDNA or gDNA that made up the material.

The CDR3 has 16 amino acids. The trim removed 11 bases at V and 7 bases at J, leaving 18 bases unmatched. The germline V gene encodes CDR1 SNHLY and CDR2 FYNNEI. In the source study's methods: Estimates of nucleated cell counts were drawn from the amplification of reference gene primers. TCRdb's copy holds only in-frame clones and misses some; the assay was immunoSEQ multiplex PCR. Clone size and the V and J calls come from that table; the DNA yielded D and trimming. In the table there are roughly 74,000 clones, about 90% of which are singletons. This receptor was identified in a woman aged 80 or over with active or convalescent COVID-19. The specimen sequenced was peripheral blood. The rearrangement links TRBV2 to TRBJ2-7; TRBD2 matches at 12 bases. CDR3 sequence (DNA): TGTGCCGGGTCTGCTGGGGGACTAGCGGGTTCGGGTGAGCAGTACTTC. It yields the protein CAGSAGGLAGSGEQYF.